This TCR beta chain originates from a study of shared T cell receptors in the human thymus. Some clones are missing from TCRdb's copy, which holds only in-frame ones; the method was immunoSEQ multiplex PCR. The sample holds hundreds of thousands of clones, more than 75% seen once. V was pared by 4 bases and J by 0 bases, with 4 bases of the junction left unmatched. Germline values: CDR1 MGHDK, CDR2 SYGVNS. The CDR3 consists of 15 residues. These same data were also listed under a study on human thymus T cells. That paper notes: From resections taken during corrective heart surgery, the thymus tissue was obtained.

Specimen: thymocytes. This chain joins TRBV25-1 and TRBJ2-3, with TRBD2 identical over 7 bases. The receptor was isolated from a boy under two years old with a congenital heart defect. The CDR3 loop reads CASSGPAGSTDTQYF. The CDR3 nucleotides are TGTGCCAGCAGTGGCCCAGCGGGAAGCACAGATACGCAGTATTTT.